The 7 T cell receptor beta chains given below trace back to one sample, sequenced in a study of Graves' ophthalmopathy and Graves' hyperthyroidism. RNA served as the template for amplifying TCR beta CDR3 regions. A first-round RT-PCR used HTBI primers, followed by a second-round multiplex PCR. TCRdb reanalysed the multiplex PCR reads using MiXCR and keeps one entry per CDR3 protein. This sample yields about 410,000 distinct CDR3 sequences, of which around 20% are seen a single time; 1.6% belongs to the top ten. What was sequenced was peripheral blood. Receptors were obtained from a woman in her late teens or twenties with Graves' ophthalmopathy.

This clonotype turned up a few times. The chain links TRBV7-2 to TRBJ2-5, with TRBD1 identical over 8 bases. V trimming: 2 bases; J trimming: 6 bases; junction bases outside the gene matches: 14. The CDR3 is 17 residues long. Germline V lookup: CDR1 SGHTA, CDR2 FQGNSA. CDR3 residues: CASSLNEAVRGRQTQYF. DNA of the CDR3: TGTGCCAGCAGCTTAAATGAGGCGGTCAGGGGGCGGCAGACCCAGTACTTC.

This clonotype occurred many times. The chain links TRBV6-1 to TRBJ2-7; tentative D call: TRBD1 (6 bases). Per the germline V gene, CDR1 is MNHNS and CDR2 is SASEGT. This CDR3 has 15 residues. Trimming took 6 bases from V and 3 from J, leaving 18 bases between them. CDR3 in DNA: TGTGCCAGCAGGACGAGAACAGGGAACCTCTACGAGCAGTACTTC. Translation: CASRTRTGNLYEQYF.

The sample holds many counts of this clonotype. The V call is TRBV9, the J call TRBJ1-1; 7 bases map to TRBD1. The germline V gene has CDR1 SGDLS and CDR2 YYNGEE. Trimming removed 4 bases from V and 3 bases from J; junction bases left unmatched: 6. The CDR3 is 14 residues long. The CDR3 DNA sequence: TGTGCCAGCAGCTTCTATGACAGGGACACTGAAGCTTTCTTT. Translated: CASSFYDRDTEAFF.

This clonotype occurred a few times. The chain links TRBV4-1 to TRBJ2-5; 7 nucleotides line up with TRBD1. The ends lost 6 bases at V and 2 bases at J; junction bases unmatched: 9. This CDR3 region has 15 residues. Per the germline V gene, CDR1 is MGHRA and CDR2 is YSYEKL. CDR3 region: CASSYRDSNQETQYF. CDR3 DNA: TGCGCCAGCAGTTACCGGGACAGCAATCAAGAGACCCAGTACTTC.

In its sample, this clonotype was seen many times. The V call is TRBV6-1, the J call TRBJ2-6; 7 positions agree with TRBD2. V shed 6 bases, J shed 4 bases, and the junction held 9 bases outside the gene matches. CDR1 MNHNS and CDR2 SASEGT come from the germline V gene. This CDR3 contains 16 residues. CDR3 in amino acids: CASRGGDASGANVLTF. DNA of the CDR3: TGTGCCAGCAGGGGGGGGGACGCGTCCGGGGCCAACGTCCTGACTTTC.

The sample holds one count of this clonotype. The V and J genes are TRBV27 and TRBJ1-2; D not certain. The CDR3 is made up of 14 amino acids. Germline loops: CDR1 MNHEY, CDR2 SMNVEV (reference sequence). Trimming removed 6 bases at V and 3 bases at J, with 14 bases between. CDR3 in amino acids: CASSPYGQYYGYTF. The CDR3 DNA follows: TGTGCCAGCAGCCCCTACGGGCAGTACTATGGCTACACCTTC.

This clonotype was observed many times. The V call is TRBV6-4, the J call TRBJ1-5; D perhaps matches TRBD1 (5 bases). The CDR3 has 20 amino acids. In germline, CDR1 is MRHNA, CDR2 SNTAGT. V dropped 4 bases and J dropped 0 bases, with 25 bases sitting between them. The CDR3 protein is CASSALTAPLLPYSNQPQHF. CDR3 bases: TGTGCCAGCAGTGCCCTGACAGCGCCTCTACTCCCGTATAGCAATCAGCCCCAGCATTTT.